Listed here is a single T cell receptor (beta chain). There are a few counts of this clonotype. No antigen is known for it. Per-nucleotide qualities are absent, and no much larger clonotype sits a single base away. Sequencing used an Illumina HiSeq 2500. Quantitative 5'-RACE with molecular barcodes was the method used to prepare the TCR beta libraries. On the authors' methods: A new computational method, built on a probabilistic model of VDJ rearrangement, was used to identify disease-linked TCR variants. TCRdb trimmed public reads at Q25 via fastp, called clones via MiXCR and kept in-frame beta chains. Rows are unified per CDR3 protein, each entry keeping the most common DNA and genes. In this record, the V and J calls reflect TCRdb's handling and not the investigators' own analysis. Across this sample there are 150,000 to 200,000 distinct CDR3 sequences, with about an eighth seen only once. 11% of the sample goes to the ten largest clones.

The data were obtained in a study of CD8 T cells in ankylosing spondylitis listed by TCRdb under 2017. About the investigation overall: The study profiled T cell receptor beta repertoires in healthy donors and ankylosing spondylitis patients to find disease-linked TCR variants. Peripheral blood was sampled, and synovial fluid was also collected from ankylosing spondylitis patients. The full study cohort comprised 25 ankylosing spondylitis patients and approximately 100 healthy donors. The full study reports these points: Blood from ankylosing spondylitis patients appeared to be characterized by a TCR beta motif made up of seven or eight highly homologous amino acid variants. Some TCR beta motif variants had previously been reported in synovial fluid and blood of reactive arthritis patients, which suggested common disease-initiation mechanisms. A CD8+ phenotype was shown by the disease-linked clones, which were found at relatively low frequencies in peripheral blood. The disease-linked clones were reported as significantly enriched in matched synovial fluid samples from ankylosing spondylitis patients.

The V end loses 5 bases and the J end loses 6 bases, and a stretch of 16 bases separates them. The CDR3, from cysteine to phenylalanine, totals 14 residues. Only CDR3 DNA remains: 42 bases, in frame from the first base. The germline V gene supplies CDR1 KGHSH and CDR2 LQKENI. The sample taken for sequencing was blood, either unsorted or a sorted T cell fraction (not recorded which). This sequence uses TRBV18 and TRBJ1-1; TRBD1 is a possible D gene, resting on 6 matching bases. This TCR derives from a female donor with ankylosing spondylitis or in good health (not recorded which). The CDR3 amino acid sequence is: CASSGSQGLAEAFF. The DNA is TGTGCCAGCTCAGGGTCGCAGGGGTTGGCTGAAGCTTTCTTT. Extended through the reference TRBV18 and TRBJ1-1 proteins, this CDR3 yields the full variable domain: NAGVMQNPRHLVRRRGQEARLRCSPMKGHSHVYWYRQLPEEGLKFMVYLQKENIIDESGMPKERFSAEFPKEGPSILRIQQVVRGDSAAYFCASSGSQGLAEAFFGQGTRLTVV.